This paragraph covers one TCR beta chain sequence. This record comes from a study of blood T cell repertoires in COVID-19. Turning to the study itself: The study drew acute and convalescent COVID-19 samples from the United States, Italy and Spain. Sources were T cells, B-cell-depleted T cells, or PBMCs; the material itself was cDNA or gDNA.

V lost 6 bases, J lost 8 bases, and 25 bases lay in between. The CDR3 extends over 16 amino acids. CDR1 is LNHDA and CDR2 is SQIVND in the germline V gene (reference sequence). Per the authors' pipeline: Estimates of nucleated cell counts were drawn from the amplification of reference gene primers. Using immunoSEQ multiplex PCR, the repertoire was profiled, and TCRdb retains in-frame clones only, with some absent. V and J calls and clone size follow that table, whereas D and trimming were derived from the DNA. This table has 200,000 to 250,000 clones, 70% to 90% appearing once. The receptor was derived from a man in his fifties or sixties with acute or convalescent COVID-19. The genes are TRBV19 and TRBJ1-2; TRBD1 is a possible D gene (5 bases). Sequencing used peripheral blood. The DNA of the CDR3 is TGTGCCAGTAGCACTGGGGGGTTGGGTGCCCCCCACGGCTACACCTTC. Protein sequence: CASSTGGLGAPHGYTF. Full variable domain (outside the CDR3, taken from reference TRBV19 and TRBJ1-2): DGGITQSPKYLFRKEGQNVTLSCEQNLNHDAMYWYRQDPGQGLRLIYYSQIVNDFQKGDIAEGYSVSREKKESFPLTVTSAQKNPTAFYLCASSTGGLGAPHGYTFGSGTRLTVV.